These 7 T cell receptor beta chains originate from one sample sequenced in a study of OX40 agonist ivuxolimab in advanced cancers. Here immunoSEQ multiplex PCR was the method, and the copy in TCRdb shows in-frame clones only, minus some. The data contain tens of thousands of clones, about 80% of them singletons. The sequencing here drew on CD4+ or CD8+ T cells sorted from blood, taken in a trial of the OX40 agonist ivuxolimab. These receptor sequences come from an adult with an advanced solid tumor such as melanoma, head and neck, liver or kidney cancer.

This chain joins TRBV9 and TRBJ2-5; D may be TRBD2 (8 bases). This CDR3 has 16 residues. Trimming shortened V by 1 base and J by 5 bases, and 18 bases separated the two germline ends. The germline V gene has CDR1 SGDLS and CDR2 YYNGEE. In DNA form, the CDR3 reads TGTGCCAGCAGCGTATGGGCGGGGGGACAGAAGGAGACCCAGTACTTC. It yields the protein CASSVWAGGQKETQYF.

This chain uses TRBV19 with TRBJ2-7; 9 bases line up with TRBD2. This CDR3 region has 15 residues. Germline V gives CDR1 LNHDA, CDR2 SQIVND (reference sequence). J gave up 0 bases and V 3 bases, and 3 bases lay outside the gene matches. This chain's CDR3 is CASSIVSGGSYEQYF. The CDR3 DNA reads TGTGCCAGTAGTATTGTTAGCGGGGGCTCCTACGAGCAGTACTTC.

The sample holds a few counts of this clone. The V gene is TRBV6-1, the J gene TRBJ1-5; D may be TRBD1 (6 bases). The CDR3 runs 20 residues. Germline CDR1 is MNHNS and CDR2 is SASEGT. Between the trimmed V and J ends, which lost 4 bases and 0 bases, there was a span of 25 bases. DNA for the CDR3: TGTGCCAGCAGTGCTCAAACAGGGCAGGGTCTTAGTAATAGCAATCAGCCCCAGCATTTT. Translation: CASSAQTGQGLSNSNQPQHF.

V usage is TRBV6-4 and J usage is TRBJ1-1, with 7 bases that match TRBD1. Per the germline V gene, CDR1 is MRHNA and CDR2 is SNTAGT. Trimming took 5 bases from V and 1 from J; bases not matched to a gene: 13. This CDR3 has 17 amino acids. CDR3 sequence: CASSTRTQGRKNTEAFF. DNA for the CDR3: TGTGCCAGCAGTACCCGGACACAGGGGAGAAAGAACACTGAAGCTTTCTTT.

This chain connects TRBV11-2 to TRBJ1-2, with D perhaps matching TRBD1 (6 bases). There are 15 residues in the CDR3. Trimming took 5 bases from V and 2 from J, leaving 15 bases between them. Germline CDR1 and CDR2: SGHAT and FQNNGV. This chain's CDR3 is CASSHSGTLNYGYTF. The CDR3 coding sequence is TGTGCCAGCAGCCATTCCGGGACACTGAACTATGGCTACACCTTC. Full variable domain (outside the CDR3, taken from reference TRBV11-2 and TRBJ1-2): EAGVAQSPRYKIIEKRQSVAFWCNPISGHATLYWYQQILGQGPKLLIQFQNNGVVDDSQLPKDRFSAERLKGVDSTLKIQPAKLEDSAVYLCASSHSGTLNYGYTFGSGTRLTVV.

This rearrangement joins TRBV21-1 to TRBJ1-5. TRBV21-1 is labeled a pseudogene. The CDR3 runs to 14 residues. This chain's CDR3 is CASSRTDSNQPQHF. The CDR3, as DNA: TGTGCCAGCAGCAGGACGGATAGCAATCAGCCCCAGCATTTT.

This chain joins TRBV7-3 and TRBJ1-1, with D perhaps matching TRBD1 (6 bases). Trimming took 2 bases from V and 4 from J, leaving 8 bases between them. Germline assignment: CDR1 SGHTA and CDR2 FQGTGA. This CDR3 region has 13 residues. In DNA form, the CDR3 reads TGTGCCAGCAGCTTAGGACAGCGCACTGAAGCTTTCTTT. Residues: CASSLGQRTEAFF.